This section outlines one T cell receptor beta chain sequence together with its context. Its antigen is still unknown. The data derive from a study of graft-versus-host responses after intestinal transplantation. Whole-study findings and limits: Early declines in HvG clones that occurred post-transplant were associated with peak circulating GvH clone levels.

The CDR3 runs to 15 residues. Germline CDR1 is SGHRS and CDR2 is YFSETQ. Clones were sequenced by immunoSEQ multiplex PCR, and TCRdb holds only the in-frame ones, with some missing. The table has some 87,000 clones, approximately 92% seen once. Sequencing used unstimulated CD8+ T cells sorted from spleen or lymph node cells, obtained before transplant. V and J are TRBV5-1 and TRBJ2-5; 13 nucleotides match TRBD2. The J call could be wrong; TRBJ2-7 is a better fit for the DNA end. The origin of this receptor is a human donor who was the organ donor for an intestinal transplant. CDR3 in amino acids: CASSLTSGRAHEQYF. The CDR3 nucleotides read TGCGCCAGCAGCTTAACTAGCGGGAGGGCACACGAGCAGTACTTC.